The source of this T cell receptor beta chain is a study of PD-L1 blockade in urothelial cancer. Points from the study as a whole: Larger 3-week expansion of tumor-associated blood clones was seen in durable-benefit patients.

Germline V CDR1 and CDR2: GTSNPN, SVGIG (reference sequence). Trimming cost V 6 bases and J 8 bases; bases outside gene matches: 10. There are 14 residues in the CDR3. Time point reported: pretreatment peripheral blood. On this clone: Its antigen is undetermined.

TCRdb keeps only in-frame clones here, not all; method: immunoSEQ multiplex PCR. The data show 35,000 to 50,000 clones, with around 84% seen just once and around 16% held by the top ten. The chain joins TRBV30 to TRBJ1-4, with 9 bases fitting TRBD1. The material was PBMCs, obtained around atezolizumab (anti-PD-L1) treatment. The sequence derives from a man aged 60-69 years with urothelial cancer. The CDR3 protein is CACLPGTGREKLFF. CDR3 in DNA: TGTGCCTGCCTACCCGGGACAGGGAGGGAAAAACTGTTTTTT. Using reference TRBV30 and TRBJ1-4 for the parts outside the CDR3, the full variable domain is SQTIHQWPATLVQPVGSPLSLECTVEGTSNPNLYWYRQAAGRGLQLLFYSVGIGQISSEVPQNLSASRPQDRQFILSSKKLLLSDSGFYLCACLPGTGREKLFFGSGTQLSVL.